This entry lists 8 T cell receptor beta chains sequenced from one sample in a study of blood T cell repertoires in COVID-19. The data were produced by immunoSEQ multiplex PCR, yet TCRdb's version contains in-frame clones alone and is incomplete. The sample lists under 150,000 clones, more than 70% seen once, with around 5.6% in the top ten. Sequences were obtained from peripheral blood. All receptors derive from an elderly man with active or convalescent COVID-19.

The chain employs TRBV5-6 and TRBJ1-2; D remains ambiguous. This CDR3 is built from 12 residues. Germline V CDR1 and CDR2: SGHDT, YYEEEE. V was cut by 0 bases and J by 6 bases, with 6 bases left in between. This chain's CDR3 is CASSLVANGYTF. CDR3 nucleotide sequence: TGTGCCAGCAGCTTGGTCGCGAATGGCTACACCTTC.

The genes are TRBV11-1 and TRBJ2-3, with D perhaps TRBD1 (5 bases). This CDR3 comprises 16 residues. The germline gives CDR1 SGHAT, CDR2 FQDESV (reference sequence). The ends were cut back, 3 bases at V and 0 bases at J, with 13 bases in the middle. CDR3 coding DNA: TGTGCCAGCAGCTTTACGGACACGACTAGCACAGATACGCAGTATTTT. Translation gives CASSFTDTTSTDTQYF.

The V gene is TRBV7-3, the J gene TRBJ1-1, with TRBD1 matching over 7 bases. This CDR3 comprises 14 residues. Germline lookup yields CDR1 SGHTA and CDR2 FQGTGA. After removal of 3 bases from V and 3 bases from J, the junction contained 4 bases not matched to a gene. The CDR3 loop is CASSLTGFDTEAFF. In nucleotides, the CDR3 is TGTGCCAGCAGCTTGACAGGGTTCGACACTGAAGCTTTCTTT.

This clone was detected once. CDR3 loop: CASTYGQFYGYTF. CDR3 nucleotides: TGTGCCAGCACATATGGTCAGTTCTATGGCTACACCTTC. The chain has TRBV6-5 and TRBJ1-2; D is undetermined. There are 13 residues in the CDR3. CDR1 and CDR2 (germline): MNHEY, SVGAGI. The V end lost 7 bases, the J end lost 4 bases, and 13 bases lay between the germline ends.

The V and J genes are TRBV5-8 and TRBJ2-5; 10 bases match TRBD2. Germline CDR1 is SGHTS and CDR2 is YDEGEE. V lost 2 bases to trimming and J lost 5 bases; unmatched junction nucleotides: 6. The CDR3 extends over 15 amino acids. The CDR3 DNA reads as TGTGCCAGCAGCTTCACTAGCGGGGCATCGGAGACCCAGTACTTC. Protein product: CASSFTSGASETQYF.

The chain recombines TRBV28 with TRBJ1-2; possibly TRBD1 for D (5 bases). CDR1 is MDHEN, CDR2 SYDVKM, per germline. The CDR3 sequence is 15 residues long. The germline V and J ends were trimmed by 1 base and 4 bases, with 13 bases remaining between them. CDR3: CASSLFAGIIYGYTF. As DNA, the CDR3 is TGTGCCAGCAGTTTATTTGCAGGGATAATCTATGGCTACACCTTC.

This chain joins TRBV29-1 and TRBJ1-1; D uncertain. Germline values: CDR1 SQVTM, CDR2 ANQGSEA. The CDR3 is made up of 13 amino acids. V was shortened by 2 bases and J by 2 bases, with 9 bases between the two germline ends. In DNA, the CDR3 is TGCAGCGTTGAAAAGGGAGGTAACACTGAAGCTTTCTTT. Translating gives CSVEKGGNTEAFF.

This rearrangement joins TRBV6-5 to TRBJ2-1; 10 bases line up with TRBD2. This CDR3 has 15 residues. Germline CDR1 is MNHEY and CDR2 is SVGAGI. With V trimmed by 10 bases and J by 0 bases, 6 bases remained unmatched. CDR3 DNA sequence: TGTGCCACCGGACTAGCGGCGAGCTCCTACAATGAGCAGTTCTTC. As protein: CATGLAASSYNEQFF.